This TCR beta chain comes out of a study of cytomegalovirus exposure and HLA in healthy donors. Study-wide background: About 200 million T cells yielded 117 million unique TCR beta sequences in earlier analysis. Study-level results: Most CMV-associated TCR beta chains appeared HLA-restricted in a later analysis. Reported findings show TCR beta sequences accurately forecast HLA-A and HLA-B alleles in most subjects.

As to this clone: No antigen is known for it.

Researchers ran the PCR with 60 Vbeta and 13 Jbeta primers. This table comes from immunoSEQ multiplex PCR, and its TCRdb copy is limited to in-frame clones, with some not included. The sample holds 80,000 or so clones; nearly 80% are singletons and the top ten take 3.5% to 5.5%. CDR1 is MNHEY, CDR2 SMNVEV, per germline (reference sequence). The CDR3 totals 17 residues. With V trimmed by 5 bases and J by 5 bases, 15 bases remained unmatched. The V gene is TRBV27, the J gene TRBJ1-2, with TRBD1 matching over 9 bases. Sample: PBMCs. The TCR comes from a man in his forties or fifties in good health and CMV-seronegative. The CDR3: CASSIHNLDRGPYGYTF. The CDR3 DNA sequence: TGTGCCAGCAGTATACACAATCTGGACAGGGGCCCTTATGGCTACACCTTC.